This T cell receptor beta chain was documented in a study of blood T cell repertoires in COVID-19. Across the whole study: Sources were T cells, B-cell-depleted T cells, or PBMCs; the material itself was cDNA or gDNA.

This CDR3 region has 15 residues. The J segment lost 2 bases and the V segment lost 5 bases, leaving 8 bases of the junction unmatched. Per germline, CDR1 SGHVS and CDR2 FNYEAQ. Under the authors' procedure: It was from reference gene primer amplification that nucleated cell counts were estimated. Measured with immunoSEQ multiplex PCR; TCRdb has only the in-frame clones, and not every one. The V and J calls and clone size come from that table; D and trimming were worked out from the DNA. The repertoire includes some 320,000 clones, roughly nine tenths of them detected once, and 3.5% to 5% sits in the top ten. Participant reports of clinical history set cohort assignment. Someone with COVID-19 had been met by exposed participants within 2 weeks before study entry.

The chain is built from TRBV7-6 and TRBJ2-5, with 7 bases aligning to TRBD1. The receptor was isolated from a woman between 25 and 40 years old who had been exposed to COVID-19. Sequenced: PBMCs or T cells enriched from blood (not recorded which). The CDR3 DNA reads TGTGCCAGCAGCCAGGACAGGAGCACTCAAGAGACCCAGTACTTC. This translates into CASSQDRSTQETQYF.